This T cell receptor beta chain is drawn from a study of shared clonotypes between healthy human individuals. The donors were adults (healthy and HIV-negative) with no recent acute infections or vaccinations. Genomic DNA for unsorted samples, which was extracted with the QIAamp DNA Blood Mini kit, came from 99 million or so PBMCs. This clone turned up a few times. Researchers divided each subset's genomic DNA evenly across several immunoSEQ plates. Approximately 29,000 T cell genomes, or 300 ng DNA, went into replicate PCRs of unsorted PBMC. The repertoire was sequenced with immunoSEQ multiplex PCR; TCRdb's copy has only in-frame clones and lacks some. Counted here are 100,000 or so clones, about half occurring once; the ten biggest clones make up more than 13%. Sequencing input: PBMCs. This sequence originates from a woman aged 40 to 50 in good health. Some clones in this sample may be carry-over from other donors' samples.

Here the CDR3 DNA reads TGTGCCAGCAGTGAAACAGGAAGCAATGGCTACACCTTC. Protein sequence: CASSETGSNGYTF. This chain links TRBV28 with TRBJ1-2, with D maybe TRBD1 (5 bases). The germline CDR1 and CDR2 sequences are MDHEN and SYDVKM. Between the trimmed V and J ends, which lost 5 bases and 6 bases, there was a span of 13 bases. This CDR3 comprises 13 residues.